The rows below give T cell receptor beta chains drawn from one sample of a study of cytomegalovirus exposure and HLA in healthy donors. Libraries were prepared by immunoSEQ multiplex PCR; TCRdb keeps only in-frame clonotypes and omits some of them. The sample holds roughly 73,000 clones, 94% seen once. Sequencing input: PBMCs. The source of these receptors is a man between 18 and 29 years old in good health and CMV-seropositive. Each CDR3 is given with its conserved first and last residue. The order of the fields is clone size, V gene, J gene, D gene, CDR3 DNA, CDR3 protein. The D gene is left open where the match is weak. Rows give clone size only sometimes, using once, few, many, or a class for an expanded clone.

abundance: .
v_gene: TRBV18
j_gene: TRBJ1-6
d_gene: .
CDR3nt: TGTGCCAGCTCACCCGAGGGAGGCATGAATTCACCCCTCCACTTT
CDR3aa: CASSPEGGMNSPLHF

abundance: .
v_gene: TRBV5-1
j_gene: TRBJ2-2
d_gene: TRBD2
CDR3nt: TGCGCCAGCACCAGGACTAGCGGGAGTTCGAACACCGGGGAGCTGTTTTTT
CDR3aa: CASTRTSGSSNTGELFF

abundance: .
v_gene: TRBV19
j_gene: TRBJ2-5
d_gene: .
CDR3nt: TGTGCCAGTAGTATACCCCAGGCGACCCAGTACTTC
CDR3aa: CASSIPQATQYF

abundance: .
v_gene: TRBV5-1
j_gene: TRBJ2-2
d_gene: .
CDR3nt: TGCGCCAGCAGCTTGGTTCTATCGAACACCGGGGAGCTGTTTTTT
CDR3aa: CASSLVLSNTGELFF

abundance: once
v_gene: TRBV28
j_gene: TRBJ2-7
d_gene: .
CDR3nt: TGTGCTGCCCGAGGGACACCTACCTACGAGCAGTACTTC
CDR3aa: CAARGTPTYEQYF

abundance: .
v_gene: TRBV29-1
j_gene: TRBJ2-5
d_gene: TRBD2
CDR3nt: TGCAGCGTTGAAGGTTCTAGCGGGAGGGGAGAGACCCAGTACTTC
CDR3aa: CSVEGSSGRGETQYF

abundance: once
v_gene: TRBV9
j_gene: TRBJ1-5
d_gene: .
CDR3nt: TGTGCCAGCAGCGTAACCTGGGGAGGTCAGCCCCAGCATTTT
CDR3aa: CASSVTWGGQPQHF

abundance: .
v_gene: TRBV19
j_gene: TRBJ2-7
d_gene: TRBD1
CDR3nt: TGTGCCAGTAAATCAGGAACAGGGGCTTACGAGCAGTACTTC
CDR3aa: CASKSGTGAYEQYF

abundance: .
v_gene: TRBV5-6
j_gene: TRBJ2-5
d_gene: .
CDR3nt: TGTGCCAGCAGCCGAAGCTTGACAGCGCAAGAGACCCAGTACTTC
CDR3aa: CASSRSLTAQETQYF

abundance: once
v_gene: TRBV5-1
j_gene: TRBJ2-1
d_gene: .
CDR3nt: TGCGCCAGCAGCTTGGCAGGGAGGAACAATGAGCAGTTCTTC
CDR3aa: CASSLAGRNNEQFF

abundance: .
v_gene: TRBV11-2
j_gene: TRBJ2-3
d_gene: TRBD1
CDR3nt: TGTGCCAGCAGCTTAGGGACAGGAGCGCAGTATTTT
CDR3aa: CASSLGTGAQYF

abundance: .
v_gene: TRBV6-1
j_gene: TRBJ1-2
d_gene: .
CDR3nt: TGTGCCAGCAGTGAAGGGCAGTTCTATGGCTACACCTTC
CDR3aa: CASSEGQFYGYTF

abundance: .
v_gene: TRBV28
j_gene: TRBJ2-7
d_gene: TRBD2
CDR3nt: TGTGCCAGCAGTTTTGGGGGGGAAGAGGACGAGCAGTACTTC
CDR3aa: CASSFGGEEDEQYF

abundance: .
v_gene: TRBV6-1
j_gene: TRBJ1-3
d_gene: .
CDR3nt: TGTGCCAGCAGTCCTTCAGGGGCCTCTGGAAACACCATATATTTT
CDR3aa: CASSPSGASGNTIYF

abundance: .
v_gene: TRBV18
j_gene: TRBJ2-3
d_gene: TRBD2
CDR3nt: TGTGCCAGCTCACCCTTAGCGGGAGGGACAGATACGCAGTATTTT
CDR3aa: CASSPLAGGTDTQYF

abundance: .
v_gene: TRBV7-9
j_gene: TRBJ1-2
d_gene: .
CDR3nt: TGTGCCAGCAGCTACCCGGGGAGCGAGGGGGATGGCTACACCTTC
CDR3aa: CASSYPGSEGDGYTF

abundance: .
v_gene: TRBV7-8
j_gene: TRBJ1-4
d_gene: .
CDR3nt: TGTGCCAGCAGCTTACCGGGGGGAACTAATGAAAAACTGTTTTTT
CDR3aa: CASSLPGGTNEKLFF

abundance: few
v_gene: TRBV6-5
j_gene: TRBJ2-7
d_gene: TRBD2
CDR3nt: TGTGCCAGCAGCCTAGCGGGAGGCTCCTACGAGCAGTACTTC
CDR3aa: CASSLAGGSYEQYF

abundance: once
v_gene: TRBV9
j_gene: TRBJ1-1
d_gene: .
CDR3nt: TGTGCCAGCAGCGTAGAGGAAGGACAGAACACTGAAGCTTTCTTT
CDR3aa: CASSVEEGQNTEAFF

abundance: .
v_gene: TRBV18
j_gene: TRBJ2-5
d_gene: TRBD2
CDR3nt: TGTGCCAGCTCACCAAGGTCTAGCGGGCATCCACAAGAGACCCAGTACTTC
CDR3aa: CASSPRSSGHPQETQYF

abundance: once
v_gene: TRBV5-1
j_gene: TRBJ2-1
d_gene: .
CDR3nt: TGCGCCAGCAGCGATCAGGGGGGATCCAATGAGCAGTTCTTC
CDR3aa: CASSDQGGSNEQFF

abundance: .
v_gene: TRBV5-1
j_gene: TRBJ1-1
d_gene: .
CDR3nt: TGCGCCAGCAGCGTATCAGGCTTCTTGGACACTGAAGCTTTCTTT
CDR3aa: CASSVSGFLDTEAFF

abundance: .
v_gene: TRBV14
j_gene: TRBJ2-7
d_gene: TRBD1
CDR3nt: TGTGCCAGCAGCCAAGGATGGCCGGGACAGGGTTCCTACGAGCAGTACTTC
CDR3aa: CASSQGWPGQGSYEQYF

abundance: .
v_gene: TRBV5-4
j_gene: TRBJ2-3
d_gene: TRBD2
CDR3nt: TGTGCCAGCAGCCCAGGACTAGCGGGAGGCAAAGATACGCAGTATTTT
CDR3aa: CASSPGLAGGKDTQYF

abundance: .
v_gene: TRBV6-5
j_gene: TRBJ1-4
d_gene: .
CDR3nt: TGTGCCAGCAGCCGGACAGTGAGTAATGAAAAACTGTTTTTT
CDR3aa: CASSRTVSNEKLFF